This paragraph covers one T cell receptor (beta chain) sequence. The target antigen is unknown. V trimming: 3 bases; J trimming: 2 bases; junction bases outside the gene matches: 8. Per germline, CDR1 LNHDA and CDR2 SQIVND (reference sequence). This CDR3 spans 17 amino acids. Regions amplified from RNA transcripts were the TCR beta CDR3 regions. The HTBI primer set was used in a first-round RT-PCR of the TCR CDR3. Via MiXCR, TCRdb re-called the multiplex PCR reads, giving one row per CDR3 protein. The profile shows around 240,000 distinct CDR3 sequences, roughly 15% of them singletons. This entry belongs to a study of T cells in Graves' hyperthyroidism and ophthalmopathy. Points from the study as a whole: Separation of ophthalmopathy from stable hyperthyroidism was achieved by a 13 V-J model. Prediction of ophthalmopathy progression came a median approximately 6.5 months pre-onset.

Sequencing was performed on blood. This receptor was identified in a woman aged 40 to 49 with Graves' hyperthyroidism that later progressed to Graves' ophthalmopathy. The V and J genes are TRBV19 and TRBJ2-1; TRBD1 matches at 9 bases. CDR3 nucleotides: TGTGCCAGTAGTATCCCATTCGACAGGGGGACCTACAATGAGCAGTTCTTC. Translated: CASSIPFDRGTYNEQFF.